This passage covers 5 T cell receptor beta chains from one sample sequenced in a study of T and B cells in COVID-19 patients. TRB was amplified from roughly 250-500 ng of blood genomic DNA. Multiplex PCR with BIOMED2 TRB-A/B primer pools amplified TRB rearrangements. TCRdb independently ran MiXCR on the multiplex PCR reads; one entry per CDR3 protein. The sample consists of about 10,000 distinct CDR3 sequences, around 28% of them appearing once. Input material: blood. The receptors shown here come from a human donor who had recovered from COVID-19.

This clonotype was seen ten or more times. The chain is built from TRBV19 and TRBJ1-5; 8 nucleotides agree with TRBD1. The germline V gene has CDR1 LNHDA and CDR2 SQIVND (reference sequence). V was clipped by 7 bases and J by 12 bases; unmatched bases: 11. This CDR3 is 13 amino acids long. The CDR3 reads CASTADRVWFQHF. DNA of the CDR3: TGTGCCAGTACCGCGGACAGGGTCTGGTTCCAGCATTTT.

This clonotype is deemed medium-sized (0.01 to 0.1%). This chain uses TRBV30 with TRBJ1-4; the D gene is possibly TRBD1 (6 bases). CDR3 size: 14 residues. The germline V gene has CDR1 GTSNPN and CDR2 SVGIG (reference sequence). Trimming shortened V by 0 bases and J by 8 bases, and 13 bases separated the two germline ends. The CDR3 nucleotides read TGTGCCTGGAGTGTACCCGGGGGGGCGGAAAAACTGTTTTTT. It codes for CAWSVPGGAEKLFF.

This clonotype was seen at least ten times. V usage is TRBV24-1 and J usage is TRBJ2-5; TRBD1 aligns across 10 bases. The germline CDR1 and CDR2 sequences are KGHDR and SFDVKD. The CDR3 runs 17 residues. The J segment lost 5 bases and the V segment lost 4 bases, leaving 12 bases of the junction unmatched. CDR3 protein: CATSDRPGTGAGETQYF. Written as DNA, the CDR3 is TGTGCCACCAGTGACCGACCCGGGACAGGGGCGGGGGAGACCCAGTACTTC.

This clonotype has just a few counts. This chain connects TRBV12-3 or TRBV12-4 to TRBJ1-4; 9 positions agree with TRBD1. The length of the CDR3 is 13 residues. The junction had 3 bases not matched to a gene; V was cut back by 5 bases and J by 8 bases. The CDR3 region has the DNA TGTGCCAGCAGTGTTACAGGGGGCGAAAAACTGTTTTTT. It translates to CASSVTGGEKLFF.

This clonotype has a handful of counts. The chain recombines TRBV27 with TRBJ2-7, with D perhaps given as TRBD1 or TRBD2 (5 bases each). CDR1 MNHEY and CDR2 SMNVEV come from the germline V gene (reference sequence). Trimming stripped 1 base from V and 4 bases from J, with 11 bases between. There are 14 residues in the CDR3. The CDR3 DNA reads as TGTGCCAGCAGTTTATTGGGACGTTTTTACGAGCAGTACTTC. Its translation is CASSLLGRFYEQYF.